The sequence of this TCR beta chain was determined in a study of cytomegalovirus exposure and HLA in healthy donors. Study-wide points: Association of approximately 18,000 TCR beta sequences with HLA alleles was found at 0.05 false discovery rate in a later analysis.

On this clone itself: What it binds is unknown.

It was with 60 Vbeta and 13 Jbeta primers that the PCR ran. Sequenced by immunoSEQ multiplex PCR; TCRdb stores in-frame clones only, minus some. The table includes 150,000 to 200,000 clones, approximately 80% detected once. Germline values: CDR1 MDHEN, CDR2 SYDVKM. V was clipped by 3 bases and J by 9 bases; unmatched bases: 14. The CDR3 spans 17 residues. The chain employs TRBV28 and TRBJ1-6; 7 bases line up with TRBD1. Sequencing was done on a sample of PBMCs. The source of this sequence is a male donor in good health and CMV-seronegative. The CDR3 loop is CASSLIQGVGEVSPLHF. In DNA form, the CDR3 reads TGTGCCAGCAGTTTGATTCAGGGGGTTGGGGAGGTTTCACCCCTCCACTTT.